The 27 T cell receptor beta chains given below trace back to one sample, sequenced in a study of blood T cell repertoires in COVID-19. Produced via immunoSEQ multiplex PCR; TCRdb's table is partial and in-frame only. The sample has tens of thousands of clones; approximately 82% are singletons. The sample consisted of peripheral blood. These TCRs come from a human donor in a cohort sampled during active COVID-19.

The rearrangement joins TRBV28 to TRBJ2-7; 12 nucleotides match TRBD1. Germline trimming cut 7 bases from V and 6 bases from J; bases unmatched to any gene: 4. CDR1 is MDHEN, CDR2 SYDVKM, per germline. The length of the CDR3 is 13 residues. CDR3 DNA sequence: TGTGCCAGCAAAGGGACAGGGGGCCTCGAGCAGTACTTC. Its protein product is CASKGTGGLEQYF.

With respect to this clone: The same CDR3 can be traced to other DNA sequences in this sample. CDR3 amino acids: CASSLGTGYGYTF. Written as DNA, the CDR3 is TGTGCCAGCAGTTTAGGGACAGGCTATGGCTACACCTTC. The V and J genes are TRBV28 and TRBJ1-2; TRBD1 aligns across 8 bases. The CDR3 has 13 residues. Trimming took 2 bases from V and 4 from J; bases not matched to a gene: 0. Per the germline V gene, CDR1 is MDHEN and CDR2 is SYDVKM.

The V call is TRBV28, the J call TRBJ1-5; 10 positions match TRBD1. V dropped 3 bases and J dropped 2; count of bases not matched to a gene: 7. The CDR3 length is 17 residues. Per the germline V gene, CDR1 is MDHEN and CDR2 is SYDVKM. CDR3 region: CASSLQTGTGGNQPQHF. The CDR3, as DNA: TGTGCCAGCAGTTTGCAAACCGGGACAGGGGGCAATCAGCCCCAGCATTTT.

The chain couples TRBV30 to TRBJ1-2, with D possibly matching TRBD1 (5 bases). This CDR3 region has 12 residues. Germline assignment: CDR1 GTSNPN and CDR2 SVGIG (reference sequence). Trimming stripped 1 base from V and 4 bases from J, with 7 bases between. The CDR3: CAWSGGVYGYTF. DNA for the CDR3: TGTGCCTGGAGTGGGGGGGTCTATGGCTACACCTTC.

CDR3 sequence (DNA): TGTGCCAGCAGCTTGGGGACTAGCGGGGGGATCACAGATACGCAGTATTTT. Amino acids: CASSLGTSGGITDTQYF. J is TRBJ2-3 and V is TRBV5-4; TRBD2 aligns across 14 bases. Germline V gives CDR1 SGHNT, CDR2 YYREEE (reference sequence). V gave up 0 bases and J gave up 2 bases; unmatched junction bases: 2. CDR3 length: 17 amino acids. The full variable domain, its missing parts supplied by reference TRBV5-4 and TRBJ2-3, is ETGVTQSPTHLIKTRGQQVTLRCSSQSGHNTVSWYQQALGQGPQFIFQYYREEENGRGNFPPRFSGLQFPNYSSELNVNALELDDSALYLCASSLGTSGGITDTQYFGPGTRLTVL.

The chain is built from TRBV19 and TRBJ1-2; the D is unclear. Trimming left V 2 bases short and J 4 bases short, with 11 bases between. This CDR3 region has 14 residues. Germline CDR1 LNHDA, CDR2 SQIVND (reference sequence). CDR3 loop: CASSISERSYGYTF. In DNA form, the CDR3 reads TGTGCCAGTAGTATAAGTGAACGGAGCTATGGCTACACCTTC.

The DNA of the CDR3 is TGTGCCAGCAGTGAATTTAGGACAGGGGGCTTAAACTATGGCTACACCTTC. Translating gives CASSEFRTGGLNYGYTF. This chain joins TRBV25-1 and TRBJ1-2; the match to TRBD1 covers 11 bases. This CDR3 has 17 amino acids. Germline CDR1 reads MGHDK; CDR2 reads SYGVNS. V lost 1 base to trimming and J lost 2 bases; unmatched junction nucleotides: 6.

This clone was found a few times. The chain uses TRBV27 and TRBJ1-2, with 8 positions matching TRBD1. The CDR3 extends over 13 amino acids. Germline lookup yields CDR1 MNHEY and CDR2 SMNVEV (reference sequence). Losses at the gene ends were 6 bases for V and 1 base for J; bases not matched to a gene: 1. The CDR3: CASRDRVNYGYTF. CDR3 nucleotides: TGTGCCAGCAGGGACAGGGTTAACTATGGCTACACCTTC.

The chain is built from TRBV18 and TRBJ2-5; 7 nucleotides align to TRBD2. The CDR3 is 16 amino acids. Germline assignment: CDR1 KGHSH and CDR2 LQKENI. Trimming removed 4 bases from V and 3 bases from J; junction bases left unmatched: 11. CDR3: CASSREGSQFEETQYF. The CDR3 DNA follows: TGTGCCAGCTCACGGGAGGGAAGTCAATTTGAAGAGACCCAGTACTTC.

This clone was observed a handful of times. The V gene is TRBV19, the J gene TRBJ2-3; perhaps TRBD2 as D (7 bases). Germline V gene sequence: CDR1 LNHDA, CDR2 SQIVND (reference sequence). This CDR3 contains 15 residues. V dropped 8 bases and J dropped 4 bases, with 19 bases sitting between them. The CDR3 reads CASQQSAGASDTQYF. DNA of the CDR3: TGTGCCAGTCAACAGTCGGCGGGGGCCTCAGATACGCAGTATTTT. The variable domain in full, with the rest retrieved from reference TRBV19 and TRBJ2-3, is DGGITQSPKYLFRKEGQNVTLSCEQNLNHDAMYWYRQDPGQGLRLIYYSQIVNDFQKGDIAEGYSVSREKKESFPLTVTSAQKNPTAFYLCASQQSAGASDTQYFGPGTRLTVL.

The gene calls are TRBV6-6 and TRBJ2-5; the match to TRBD2 covers 14 bases. J gave up 1 base and V 5 bases, and 9 bases lay outside the gene matches. Per germline, CDR1 MNHNY and CDR2 SVGAGI (reference sequence). The CDR3 length is 18 residues. The CDR3 sequence is CASSLSGLAGGFQETQYF. Written as DNA, the CDR3 is TGTGCCAGCAGTCTTTCCGGACTAGCGGGGGGCTTCCAAGAGACCCAGTACTTC.

Comment on this clone: The same CDR3 also results from other DNA sequences found in this sample. V usage is TRBV29-1 and J usage is TRBJ1-1, with TRBD1 identical over 7 bases. The germline gives CDR1 SQVTM, CDR2 ANQGSEA. The CDR3 has 13 residues. V shed 3 bases and J 2 bases; nucleotides not matched to a gene: 3. The CDR3 sequence is CSVEGQLNTEAFF. In DNA, the CDR3 is TGCAGCGTTGAGGGACAGCTCAACACTGAAGCTTTCTTT. Filled out from reference TRBV29-1 and TRBJ1-1, the complete variable domain reads SAVISQKPSRDICQRGTSLTIQCQVDSQVTMMFWYRQQPGQSLTLIATANQGSEATYESGFVIDKFPISRPNLTFSTLTVSNMSPEDSSIYLCSVEGQLNTEAFFGQGTRLTVV.

The chain couples TRBV5-6 to TRBJ1-1; 9 positions agree with TRBD1. This CDR3 is 16 amino acids long. Trimming removed 0 bases from V and 0 bases from J; junction bases left unmatched: 3. CDR1 is SGHDT, CDR2 YYEEEE, per germline. The DNA for the CDR3 is TGTGCCAGCAGCTTGGGACAGGGGGATATGAACACTGAAGCTTTCTTT. Amino acids: CASSLGQGDMNTEAFF.

CDR3 coding DNA: TGTGCCAGTAGTACCACGACTAGTTTATCAGATACGCAGTATTTT. This sequence encodes CASSTTTSLSDTQYF. The rearrangement uses TRBV19 and TRBJ2-3, with TRBD2 as a possible D gene (6 bases). The CDR3 has 15 amino acids. Germline assignment: CDR1 LNHDA and CDR2 SQIVND (reference sequence). Trimming took off 4 bases at V and 4 bases at J, with 15 bases between the two ends. Complete variable domain (other parts from reference TRBV19 and TRBJ2-3): DGGITQSPKYLFRKEGQNVTLSCEQNLNHDAMYWYRQDPGQGLRLIYYSQIVNDFQKGDIAEGYSVSREKKESFPLTVTSAQKNPTAFYLCASSTTTSLSDTQYFGPGTRLTVL.

The rearrangement uses TRBV10-3 and TRBJ1-6; unclear D gene. Trimming left V 1 base short and J 7 bases short, with 8 bases between. The CDR3 consists of 14 residues. Germline assignment: CDR1 ENHRY and CDR2 SYGVKD. CDR3 nucleotide sequence: TGTGCCATCAGTGAGTTGGCAGGAAATTCACCCCTCCACTTT. Amino acids: CAISELAGNSPLHF.

This clone was seen a handful of times. The genes are TRBV5-1 and TRBJ2-7; 7 bases align to TRBD1. Germline values: CDR1 SGHRS, CDR2 YFSETQ. This CDR3 has 13 amino acids. V lost 4 bases, J lost 5 bases, and 6 bases stayed unmatched. The CDR3 protein is CASSDLTGHEQYF. CDR3 nucleotides: TGCGCCAGCAGCGACCTGACAGGGCACGAGCAGTACTTC.

This clone was counted a few times. The rearrangement joins TRBV5-4 to TRBJ2-6, with 7 positions matching TRBD1. Unmatched junction bases numbered 6, after V lost 3 bases and J lost 0 bases. In germline, CDR1 is SGHNT, CDR2 YYREEE (reference sequence). The length of the CDR3 is 17 residues. The CDR3 region has the DNA TGTGCCAGCAGCTCTGGACAGGAAATCTCTGGGGCCAACGTCCTGACTTTC. Translated, it gives CASSSGQEISGANVLTF. Combining the CDR3 with reference TRBV5-4 and TRBJ2-6 gives the whole variable domain ETGVTQSPTHLIKTRGQQVTLRCSSQSGHNTVSWYQQALGQGPQFIFQYYREEENGRGNFPPRFSGLQFPNYSSELNVNALELDDSALYLCASSSGQEISGANVLTFGAGSRLTVL.

The rearrangement links TRBV7-8 to TRBJ1-1; tentatively, D is TRBD1 (6 bases). Deletions cut 0 bases from V and 0 bases from J, with 11 bases between. The germline gives CDR1 SGHVS, CDR2 FQNEAQ. The CDR3 contains 16 residues. CDR3 protein: CASSLAGGGMNTEAFF. CDR3 in DNA: TGTGCCAGCAGCTTAGCAGGGGGGGGCATGAACACTGAAGCTTTCTTT.

The chain employs TRBV2 and TRBJ1-1; 7 bases agree with TRBD1. Germline-derived CDR1 and CDR2 are SNHLY and FYNNEI. This CDR3 has 14 amino acids. The V gene end was trimmed by 8 bases and the J gene end by 4 bases; junction bases not matched to a gene: 10. The CDR3 is CASLGIQGSTEAFF. CDR3 DNA: TGTGCCAGCCTGGGTATACAGGGGAGCACTGAAGCTTTCTTT.

The chain joins TRBV7-2 to TRBJ2-7; tentatively, D is TRBD1 (6 bases). Trimming shortened V by 1 base and J by 8 bases, and 15 bases separated the two germline ends. The CDR3 has 14 residues. Germline V CDR1 and CDR2: SGHTA, FQGNSA. CDR3 in DNA: TGTGCCAGCAGCTTAGTCCCAGAGGGGACACAGCAGTACTTC. Translating gives CASSLVPEGTQQYF.

The V and J genes are TRBV7-3 and TRBJ2-2; TRBD1 is a possible D gene (6 bases). This CDR3 region has 16 residues. Trimming stripped 2 bases from V and 6 bases from J, with 16 bases between. The germline V gene encodes CDR1 SGHTA and CDR2 FQGTGA. The CDR3 region is CASSLYAARTAGELFF. The CDR3 DNA reads as TGTGCCAGCAGCTTATACGCGGCGCGGACAGCCGGGGAGCTGTTTTTT.

The CDR3, as DNA: TGTGCCAGCAGCCAAGGGCTAGCGGACCCAGAGACCCAGTACTTC. This codes for CASSQGLADPETQYF. The V gene is TRBV3-1 (or the pseudogene TRBV3-2), the J gene TRBJ2-5, with 7 bases identical to TRBD2. Germline V gene data show CDR1 as LGHDT and CDR2 as YNNKEL (reference sequence). The trim removed 1 base at V and 4 bases at J, leaving 6 bases unmatched. There are 15 residues in the CDR3.

This sequence joins TRBV19 and TRBJ2-3, with 7 bases matching TRBD1. V gave up 8 bases and J gave up 2 bases; unmatched junction bases: 7. In germline, CDR1 is LNHDA, CDR2 SQIVND (reference sequence). This CDR3 has 14 residues. The CDR3 DNA sequence: TGTGCCAGTGCTCGGGACAGCGCCACAGATACGCAGTATTTT. Residues: CASARDSATDTQYF.

This chain uses TRBV10-3 with TRBJ1-2; the match to TRBD1 covers 7 bases. Looked up from germline, CDR1 is ENHRY and CDR2 is SYGVKD. The CDR3 sequence is 16 residues long. The trim removed 0 bases at V and 5 bases at J, leaving 9 bases unmatched. The CDR3 is CAISESVDRVGYGYTF. CDR3 bases: TGTGCCATCAGTGAGTCTGTTGACAGGGTGGGGTATGGCTACACCTTC.

The chain carries TRBV7-2 and TRBJ1-1, with D possibly matching TRBD1 (5 bases). Germline CDR1 and CDR2: SGHTA and FQGNSA. CDR3 length: 16 amino acids. Trimming took 5 bases from V and 2 from J, leaving 18 bases between them. The CDR3 is CASSLDGGGVNTEAFF. In DNA, the CDR3 is TGTGCCAGCAGCCTTGATGGGGGGGGAGTCAACACTGAAGCTTTCTTT.

This chain joins TRBV28 and TRBJ1-5, with 7 bases that match TRBD1. J lost 3 bases, V lost 3 bases, and 5 bases had no gene match. The germline V gene has CDR1 MDHEN and CDR2 SYDVKM. The CDR3 sequence is 15 residues long. The CDR3 DNA is TGTGCCAGCAGTTTGTCTGACAGGGTCAATCAGCCCCAGCATTTT. Protein product: CASSLSDRVNQPQHF.

J is TRBJ1-3 and V is TRBV15, with D unresolved. V was cut by 3 bases and J by 4 bases, with 13 bases left in between. The CDR3 loop spans 15 amino acids. Per the germline V gene, CDR1 is LNHNV and CDR2 is YYDKDF (reference sequence). The DNA for the CDR3 is TGTGCCACCAGCAGGGAGGACTTGGGGGGAAACACCATATATTTT. Protein: CATSREDLGGNTIYF.